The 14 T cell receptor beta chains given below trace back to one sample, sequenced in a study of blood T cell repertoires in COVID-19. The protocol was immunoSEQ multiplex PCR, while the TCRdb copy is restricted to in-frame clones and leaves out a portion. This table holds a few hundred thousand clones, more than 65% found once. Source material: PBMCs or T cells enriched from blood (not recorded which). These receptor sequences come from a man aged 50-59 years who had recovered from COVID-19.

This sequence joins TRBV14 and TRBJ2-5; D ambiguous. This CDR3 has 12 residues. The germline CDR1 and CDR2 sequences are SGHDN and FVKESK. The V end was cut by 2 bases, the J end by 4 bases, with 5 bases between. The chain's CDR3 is CASSQLLETQYF. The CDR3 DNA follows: TGTGCCAGCAGCCAACTTTTAGAGACCCAGTACTTC.

CDR3 protein: CASSFIETQYF. The CDR3 DNA is TGTGCCAGCAGTTTCATTGAGACCCAGTACTTC. The chain employs TRBV25-1 and TRBJ2-5, with unresolved D. Germline CDR1 is MGHDK and CDR2 is SYGVNS. With 5 bases removed from V and 5 bases from J, the gap between germline ends came to 6 bases. The CDR3 consists of 11 residues.

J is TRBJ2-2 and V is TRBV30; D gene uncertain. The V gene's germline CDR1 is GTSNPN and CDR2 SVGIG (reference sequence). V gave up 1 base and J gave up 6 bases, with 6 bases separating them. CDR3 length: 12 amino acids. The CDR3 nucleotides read TGTGCCTGGAGTGCTAGAGCCGGGGAGCTGTTTTTT. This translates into CAWSARAGELFF. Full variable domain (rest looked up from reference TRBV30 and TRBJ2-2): SQTIHQWPATLVQPVGSPLSLECTVEGTSNPNLYWYRQAAGRGLQLLFYSVGIGQISSEVPQNLSASRPQDRQFILSSKKLLLSDSGFYLCAWSARAGELFFGEGSRLTVL.

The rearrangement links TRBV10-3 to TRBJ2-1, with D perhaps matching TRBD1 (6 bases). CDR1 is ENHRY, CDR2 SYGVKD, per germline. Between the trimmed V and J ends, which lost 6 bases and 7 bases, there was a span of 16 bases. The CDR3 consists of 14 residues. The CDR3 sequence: CAIRIRDTSNEQFF. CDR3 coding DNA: TGTGCCATCAGAATCCGGGACACATCTAATGAGCAGTTCTTC.

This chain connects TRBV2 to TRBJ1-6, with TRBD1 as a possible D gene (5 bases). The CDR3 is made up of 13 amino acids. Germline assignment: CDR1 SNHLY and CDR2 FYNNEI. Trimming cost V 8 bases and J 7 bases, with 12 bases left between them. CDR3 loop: CASRRQTNSPLHF. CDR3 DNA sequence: TGTGCCAGCCGAAGACAGACCAATTCACCCCTCCACTTT. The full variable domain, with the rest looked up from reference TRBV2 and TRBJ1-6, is EPEVTQTPSHQVTQMGQEVILRCVPISNHLYFYWYRQILGQKVEFLVSFYNNEISEKSEIFDDQFSVERPDGSNFTLKIRSTKLEDSAMYFCASRRQTNSPLHFGNGTRLTVT.

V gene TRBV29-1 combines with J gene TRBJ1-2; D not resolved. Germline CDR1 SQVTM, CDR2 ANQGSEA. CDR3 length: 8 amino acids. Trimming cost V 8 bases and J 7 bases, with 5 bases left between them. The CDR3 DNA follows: TGCAGCCACGGTGGCTACACCTTC. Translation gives CSHGGYTF.

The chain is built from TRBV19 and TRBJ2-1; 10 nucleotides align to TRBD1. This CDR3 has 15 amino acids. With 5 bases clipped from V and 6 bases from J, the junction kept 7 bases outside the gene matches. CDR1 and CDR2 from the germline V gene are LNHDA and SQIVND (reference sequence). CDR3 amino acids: CASSFRDRGLNEQFF. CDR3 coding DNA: TGTGCCAGTAGTTTCAGGGACAGGGGCCTCAATGAGCAGTTCTTC. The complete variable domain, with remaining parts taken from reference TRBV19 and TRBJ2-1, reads DGGITQSPKYLFRKEGQNVTLSCEQNLNHDAMYWYRQDPGQGLRLIYYSQIVNDFQKGDIAEGYSVSREKKESFPLTVTSAQKNPTAFYLCASSFRDRGLNEQFFGPGTRLTVL.

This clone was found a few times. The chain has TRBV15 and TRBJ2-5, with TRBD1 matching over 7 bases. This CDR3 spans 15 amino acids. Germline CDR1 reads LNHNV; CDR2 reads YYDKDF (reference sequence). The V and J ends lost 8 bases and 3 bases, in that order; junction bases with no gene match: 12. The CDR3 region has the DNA TGTGCCACCGCCCAGGGGGTGAGACGTGAAGAGACCCAGTACTTC. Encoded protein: CATAQGVRREETQYF. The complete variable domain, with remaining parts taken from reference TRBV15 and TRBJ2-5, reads DAMVIQNPRYQVTQFGKPVTLSCSQTLNHNVMYWYQQKSSQAPKLLFHYYDKDFNNEADTPDNFQSRRPNTSFCFLDIRSPGLGDTAMYLCATAQGVRREETQYFGPGTRLLVL.

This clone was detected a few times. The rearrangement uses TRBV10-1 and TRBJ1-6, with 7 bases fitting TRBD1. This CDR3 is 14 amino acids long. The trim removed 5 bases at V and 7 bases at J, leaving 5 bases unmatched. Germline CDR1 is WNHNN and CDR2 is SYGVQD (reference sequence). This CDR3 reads CASSLGTANSPLHF. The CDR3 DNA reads TGCGCCAGCAGTTTGGGGACAGCAAATTCACCCCTCCACTTT.

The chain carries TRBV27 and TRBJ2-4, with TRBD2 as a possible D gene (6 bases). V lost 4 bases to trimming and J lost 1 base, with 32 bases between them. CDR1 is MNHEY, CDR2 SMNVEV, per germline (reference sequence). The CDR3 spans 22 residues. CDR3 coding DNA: TGTGCCAGCAGTTCATCGTTGACCCGGGGAGGTGCTTCGGGTCTGGCCAAAAACATTCAGTACTTC. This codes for CASSSSLTRGGASGLAKNIQYF.

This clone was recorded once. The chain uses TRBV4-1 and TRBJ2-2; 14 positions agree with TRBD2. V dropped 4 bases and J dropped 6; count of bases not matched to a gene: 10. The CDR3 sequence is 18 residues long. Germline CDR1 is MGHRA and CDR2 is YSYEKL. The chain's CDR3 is CASSPGLAGALGAGELFF. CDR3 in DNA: TGCGCCAGCAGCCCGGGACTAGCGGGGGCCTTGGGTGCCGGGGAGCTGTTTTTT.

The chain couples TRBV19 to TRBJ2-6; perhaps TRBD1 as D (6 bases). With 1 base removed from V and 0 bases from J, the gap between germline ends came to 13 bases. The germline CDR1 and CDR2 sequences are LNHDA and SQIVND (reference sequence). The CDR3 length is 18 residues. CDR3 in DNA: TGTGCCAGTAGTATAGTTACAGGGCCCGGCTCTGGGGCCAACGTCCTGACTTTC. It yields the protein CASSIVTGPGSGANVLTF. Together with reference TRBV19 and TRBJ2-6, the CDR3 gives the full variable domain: DGGITQSPKYLFRKEGQNVTLSCEQNLNHDAMYWYRQDPGQGLRLIYYSQIVNDFQKGDIAEGYSVSREKKESFPLTVTSAQKNPTAFYLCASSIVTGPGSGANVLTFGAGSRLTVL.

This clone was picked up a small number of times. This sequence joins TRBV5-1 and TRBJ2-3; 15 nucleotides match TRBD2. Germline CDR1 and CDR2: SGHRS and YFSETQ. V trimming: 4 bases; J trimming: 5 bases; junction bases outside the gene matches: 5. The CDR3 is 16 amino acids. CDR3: CASSRTSGGDGDTQYF. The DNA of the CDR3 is TGCGCCAGCAGCCGGACTAGCGGGGGGGATGGAGATACGCAGTATTTT. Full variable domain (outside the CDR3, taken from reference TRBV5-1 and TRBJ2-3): KAGVTQTPRYLIKTRGQQVTLSCSPISGHRSVSWYQQTPGQGLQFLFEYFSETQRNKGNFPGRFSGRQFSNSRSEMNVSTLELGDSALYLCASSRTSGGDGDTQYFGPGTRLTVL.

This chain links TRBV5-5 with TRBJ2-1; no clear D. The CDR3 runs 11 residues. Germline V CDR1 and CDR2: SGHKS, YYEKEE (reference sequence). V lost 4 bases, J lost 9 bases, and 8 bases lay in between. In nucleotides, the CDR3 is TGTGCCAGCAGCCTGGCCGTTGAGCAGTTCTTC. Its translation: CASSLAVEQFF.